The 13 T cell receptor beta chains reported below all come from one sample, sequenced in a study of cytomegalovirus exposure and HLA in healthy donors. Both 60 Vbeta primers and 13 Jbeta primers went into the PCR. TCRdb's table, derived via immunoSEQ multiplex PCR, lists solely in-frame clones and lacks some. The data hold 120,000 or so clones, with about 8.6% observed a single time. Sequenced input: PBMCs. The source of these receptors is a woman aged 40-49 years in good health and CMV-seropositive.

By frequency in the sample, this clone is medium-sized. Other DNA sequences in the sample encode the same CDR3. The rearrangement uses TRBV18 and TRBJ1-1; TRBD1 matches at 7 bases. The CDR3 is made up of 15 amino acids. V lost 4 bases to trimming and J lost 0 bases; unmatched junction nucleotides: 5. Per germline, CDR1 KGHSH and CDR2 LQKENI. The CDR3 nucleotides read TGTGCCAGCTCACTGGGACAGTCAATGAACACTGAAGCTTTCTTT. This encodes CASSLGQSMNTEAFF.

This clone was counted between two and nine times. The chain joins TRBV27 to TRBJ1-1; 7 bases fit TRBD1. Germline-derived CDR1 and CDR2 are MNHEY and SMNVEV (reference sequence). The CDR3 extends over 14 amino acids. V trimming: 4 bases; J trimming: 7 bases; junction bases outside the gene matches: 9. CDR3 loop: CASSYQGVRGEAFF. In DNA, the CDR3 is TGTGCCAGCAGTTACCAGGGGGTTCGTGGTGAAGCTTTCTTT.

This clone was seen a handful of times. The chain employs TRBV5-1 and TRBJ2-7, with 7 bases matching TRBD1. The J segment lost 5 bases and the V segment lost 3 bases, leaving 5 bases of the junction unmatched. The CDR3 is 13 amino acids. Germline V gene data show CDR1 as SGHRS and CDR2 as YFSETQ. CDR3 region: CASSSPGQHEQYF. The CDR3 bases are TGCGCCAGCAGCTCCCCGGGACAGCACGAGCAGTACTTC.

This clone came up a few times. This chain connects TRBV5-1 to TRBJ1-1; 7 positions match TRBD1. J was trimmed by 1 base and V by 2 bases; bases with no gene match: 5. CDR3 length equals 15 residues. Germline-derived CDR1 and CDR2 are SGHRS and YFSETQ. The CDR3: CASSLRTGENTEAFF. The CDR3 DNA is TGCGCCAGCAGCTTAAGGACAGGAGAGAACACTGAAGCTTTCTTT.

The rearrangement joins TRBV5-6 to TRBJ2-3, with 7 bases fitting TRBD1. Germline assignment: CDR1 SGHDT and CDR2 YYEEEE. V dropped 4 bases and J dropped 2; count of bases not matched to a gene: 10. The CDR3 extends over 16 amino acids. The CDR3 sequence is CASSTGAGGFTDTQYF. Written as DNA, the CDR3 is TGTGCCAGCAGCACTGGGGCAGGGGGTTTCACAGATACGCAGTATTTT.

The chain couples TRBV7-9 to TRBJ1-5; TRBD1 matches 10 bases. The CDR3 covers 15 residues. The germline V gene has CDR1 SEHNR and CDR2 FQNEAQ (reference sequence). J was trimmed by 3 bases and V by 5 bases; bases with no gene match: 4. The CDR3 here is CASSRDRGNNQPQHF. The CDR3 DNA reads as TGTGCCAGCAGCAGGGACAGGGGTAACAATCAGCCCCAGCATTTT.

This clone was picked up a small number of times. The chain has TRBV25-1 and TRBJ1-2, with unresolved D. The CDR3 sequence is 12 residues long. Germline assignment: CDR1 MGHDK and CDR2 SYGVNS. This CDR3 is CARRPADYGYTF. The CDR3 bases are TGTGCGAGGCGGCCGGCTGACTATGGCTACACCTTC.

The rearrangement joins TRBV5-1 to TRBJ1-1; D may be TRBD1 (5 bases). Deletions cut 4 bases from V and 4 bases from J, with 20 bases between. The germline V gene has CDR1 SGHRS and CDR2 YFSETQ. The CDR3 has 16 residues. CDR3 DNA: TGCGCCAGCAGCCCAGGCGGGGGAATGGTGGGCACTGAAGCTTTCTTT. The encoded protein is CASSPGGGMVGTEAFF.

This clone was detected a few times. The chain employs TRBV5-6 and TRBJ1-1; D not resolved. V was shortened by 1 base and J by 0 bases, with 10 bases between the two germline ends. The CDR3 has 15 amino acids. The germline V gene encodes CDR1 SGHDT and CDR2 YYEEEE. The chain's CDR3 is CASSLISSMNTEAFF. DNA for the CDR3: TGTGCCAGCAGCTTGATATCGAGTATGAACACTGAAGCTTTCTTT.

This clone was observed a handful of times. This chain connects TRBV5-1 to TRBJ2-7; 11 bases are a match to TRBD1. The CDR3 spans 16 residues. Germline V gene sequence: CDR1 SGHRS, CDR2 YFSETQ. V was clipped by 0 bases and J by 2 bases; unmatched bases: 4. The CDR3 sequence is CASSLGVGQGAYEQYF. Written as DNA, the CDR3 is TGCGCCAGCAGCTTGGGTGTGGGACAGGGGGCCTACGAGCAGTACTTC.

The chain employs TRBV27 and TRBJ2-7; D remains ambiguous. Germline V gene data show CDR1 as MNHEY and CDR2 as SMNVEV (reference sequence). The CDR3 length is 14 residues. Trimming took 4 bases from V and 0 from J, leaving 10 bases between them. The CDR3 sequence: CASSSGVLSYEQYF. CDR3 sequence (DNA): TGTGCCAGCAGTTCCGGAGTACTCTCCTACGAGCAGTACTTC.

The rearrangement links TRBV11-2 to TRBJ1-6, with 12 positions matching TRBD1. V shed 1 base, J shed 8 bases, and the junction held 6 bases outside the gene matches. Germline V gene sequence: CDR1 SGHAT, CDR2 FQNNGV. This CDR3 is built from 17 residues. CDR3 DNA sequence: TGTGCCAGCAGCTTAGTGGGGACAGGGGGCTGGGATTCACCCCTCCACTTT. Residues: CASSLVGTGGWDSPLHF.

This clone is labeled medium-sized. CDR3 in DNA: TGTGCCAGCAGCCCTCCCAGGGGGACCTCAACTAATGAAAAACTGTTTTTT. It encodes CASSPPRGTSTNEKLFF. The chain is built from TRBV7-9 and TRBJ1-4; TRBD1 agrees at 7 bases. V lost 5 bases to trimming and J lost 0 bases; unmatched junction nucleotides: 9. Germline CDR1 and CDR2: SEHNR and FQNEAQ (reference sequence). This CDR3 is built from 17 residues.